This T cell receptor beta chain emerged from a study of molecular identifiers for immune sequencing clone quantification. At the level of the study: In replicates, RNA from approximately 20,000 or 100,000 naive CD8 cells was split five ways, four sequenced. Study findings and constraints: Barcode sharing among identical TCR molecules could make large clones appear smaller.

This clonotype was found a few times. Its target is not known. CDR3 length: 13 residues. Germline values: CDR1 MRHNA, CDR2 SNTAGT. V was pared by 3 bases and J by 6 bases, with 6 bases between. Preparation of the bulk TCR libraries relied on previously described methods and listed TCR primers. TCRdb reprocessed the PCR reads with MiXCR, giving one entry per CDR3 protein. The repertoire has about 630,000 distinct CDR3 sequences, approximately 24% of them found once; the top ten carry about 0.84%. Material: naive CD8+ T cells from blood, with Jurkat cell RNA spiked in. Subset meaning: FACS-sorted CD8+CD4-CCR7+CD45RA+ naive T cells. This chain uses TRBV6-4 with TRBJ1-6; no clear D. This TCR was recovered from a human donor in good health. Some libraries in this study had Jurkat cell RNA spiked in. CDR3 DNA sequence: TGTGCCAGCAGTGAGACTGTTAATTCACCCCTCCACTTT. It yields the protein CASSETVNSPLHF.